Each of the 18 T cell receptor beta chains below was sequenced from the same sample in a study of vaccination effects on CD4 cells after COVID-19 (dated by TCRdb to the early 2020s). In the ViraFEST assay, PBMC were stimulated with viral peptide pools, and TCR sequencing was then used to find antigen-specific CD4+ T cell clonotypes based on their expansion. After around 11 days of culture, CD4+ T cells were isolated with the EasySep CD4+ T cell isolation kit. Each participant got two doses of an mRNA SARS-CoV-2 vaccine, either BNT162b2 or mRNA-1273. Receptor libraries were prepared by the immunoSEQ multiplex PCR assay. What TCRdb holds here is the immuneACCESS table cut down to in-frame rearrangements. Part of the clones is not present; checked against another copy, under half of the missing clones reflect an unresolved V gene, and the others are unexplained. This sample comprises 20,000 to 30,000 clones, 69% of them detected only once. Clones ranked in the top ten supply about 8% of the sample.

The antigens for these receptors are not known. This specimen was CD4+ T cells from PBMCs cultured with SARS-CoV-2 spike peptides, taken after COVID-19 vaccination. Per the publication, the cell subset or site label means: SARS-CoV-2 spike overlapping peptide pool stimulation. The source is a human donor who received a COVID-19 vaccine.

The chain employs TRBV4-2 and TRBJ2-3; D is unclear. This CDR3 has 11 residues. CDR1 and CDR2 (germline): LGHNA, YNFKEQ. Trimming took off 6 bases at V and 2 bases at J, with 3 bases between the two ends. The CDR3 DNA sequence: TGTGCCAGCAGAAACACAGATACGCAGTATTTT. It encodes CASRNTDTQYF.

This clone has only one observation. The genes are TRBV10-3 and TRBJ2-7; a weak D match, TRBD2 (6 bases). The V gene's germline CDR1 is ENHRY and CDR2 SYGVKD. Deletions cut 7 bases from V and 4 bases from J, with 11 bases between. The CDR3 covers 12 residues. CDR3 sequence (DNA): TGTGCCATCATGGGTAGCGGATACGAGCAGTACTTC. This sequence encodes CAIMGSGYEQYF.

V gene TRBV5-5 combines with J gene TRBJ2-2, with 8 bases identical to TRBD1. Trimming cost V 4 bases and J 8 bases; bases outside gene matches: 13. CDR3 length: 16 residues. Germline assignment: CDR1 SGHKS and CDR2 YYEKEE (reference sequence). The CDR3 spells CASSLGQGVGKGELFF. The CDR3 region has the DNA TGTGCCAGCAGCCTTGGACAGGGTGTAGGAAAGGGGGAGCTGTTTTTT.

The chain recombines TRBV27 with TRBJ1-6; no clear D gene. Trimming shortened V by 0 bases and J by 6 bases, and 9 bases separated the two germline ends. Germline V CDR1 and CDR2: MNHEY, SMNVEV (reference sequence). The CDR3 loop spans 15 amino acids. The CDR3 reads CASSLSGFPNSPLHF. DNA for the CDR3: TGTGCCAGCAGTTTATCAGGGTTCCCTAATTCACCCCTCCACTTT.

The CDR3 DNA reads TGTGCCAGCAGCTTGGTAGGGACGAACACCGGGGAGCTGTTTTTT. Its translation is CASSLVGTNTGELFF. J is TRBJ2-2 and V is TRBV5-6; D uncertain. The CDR3 runs 15 residues. Germline CDR1 and CDR2: SGHDT and YYEEEE. V lost 0 bases and J lost 0, with 6 bases in between.

V gene TRBV27 combines with J gene TRBJ2-3; 9 bases fit TRBD2. Looked up from germline, CDR1 is MNHEY and CDR2 is SMNVEV (reference sequence). The CDR3 has 16 amino acids. The V and J ends lost 2 bases and 4 bases, in that order; junction bases with no gene match: 7. The CDR3 DNA is TGTGCCAGCAGTTTAAGGCTAGCGGGGAAGGCAGATACGCAGTATTTT. This encodes CASSLRLAGKADTQYF.

V gene TRBV9 combines with J gene TRBJ2-2; D possibly matches TRBD1 or TRBD2 (6 bases each). V was clipped by 0 bases and J by 4 bases, with 19 bases between them. CDR1 is SGDLS and CDR2 is YYNGEE in the germline V gene. This CDR3 is 18 amino acids long. The CDR3 nucleotides are TGTGCCAGCAGCGTAGAATCTACAGGGAGGTTGGGCACCGGGGAGCTGTTTTTT. Its protein product is CASSVESTGRLGTGELFF. The complete variable domain, with remaining parts taken from reference TRBV9 and TRBJ2-2, reads DSGVTQTPKHLITATGQRVTLRCSPRSGDLSVYWYQQSLDQGLQFLIQYYNGEERAKGNILERFSAQQFPDLHSELNLSSLELGDSALYFCASSVESTGRLGTGELFFGEGSRLTVL.

This rearrangement joins TRBV18 to TRBJ1-5, with 8 bases lining up with TRBD1. The CDR3 runs 15 residues. From germline, CDR1 is KGHSH and CDR2 LQKENI. The V gene end was trimmed by 3 bases and the J gene end by 3 bases; junction bases not matched to a gene: 4. CDR3 nucleotides: TGTGCCAGCTCACCGGGACAGGTCCTCAATCAGCCCCAGCATTTT. It codes for CASSPGQVLNQPQHF.

The chain employs TRBV5-1 and TRBJ2-5; the match to TRBD2 covers 8 bases. The CDR3 spans 16 residues. V lost 1 base and J lost 2; bases outside the gene matches: 7. In germline, CDR1 is SGHRS, CDR2 YFSETQ. The CDR3 DNA is TGCGCCAGCAGCTTGTATGCGGGAGGATCTCAAGAGACCCAGTACTTC. Protein sequence: CASSLYAGGSQETQYF.

The chain is built from TRBV6-6 and TRBJ2-4, with D tentatively TRBD1 (6 bases). Germline V gene lookup returns CDR1 MNHNY and CDR2 SVGAGI (reference sequence). Trimming left V 2 bases short and J 1 base short, with 12 bases between. This CDR3 has 16 amino acids. Here the CDR3 reads CASSYPLTGAKNIQYF. Here the CDR3 DNA reads TGTGCCAGCAGTTACCCACTGACAGGTGCCAAAAACATTCAGTACTTC.

This clone was recorded a few times. The chain recombines TRBV6-5 with TRBJ2-2; D is unclear. The CDR3 runs 14 residues. From germline, CDR1 is MNHEY and CDR2 SVGAGI. V dropped 5 bases and J dropped 1 base, with 8 bases sitting between them. CDR3 loop: CASSTRQNTGELFF. The CDR3 DNA reads as TGTGCCAGCAGTACCCGACAGAACACCGGGGAGCTGTTTTTT.

This rearrangement joins TRBV7-8 to TRBJ1-5; the match to TRBD1 covers 8 bases. Losses at the gene ends were 5 bases for V and 7 bases for J; bases not matched to a gene: 7. CDR1 SGHVS and CDR2 FQNEAQ come from the germline V gene. The CDR3 has 14 residues. The CDR3 coding sequence is TGTGCCAGCAGCCTGACAGGGGAAGGACAGCCCCAGCATTTT. It codes for CASSLTGEGQPQHF. The variable domain in full, with the rest retrieved from reference TRBV7-8 and TRBJ1-5, is GAGVSQSPRYKVAKRGQDVALRCDPISGHVSLFWYQQALGQGPEFLTYFQNEAQLDKSGLPSDRFFAERPEGSVSTLKIQRTQQEDSAVYLCASSLTGEGQPQHFGDGTRLSIL.

This clone was observed a handful of times. The chain recombines TRBV4-1 with TRBJ1-3, with D possibly being TRBD1 (5 bases). Trimming shortened V by 4 bases and J by 0 bases, and 13 bases separated the two germline ends. Germline V gives CDR1 MGHRA, CDR2 YSYEKL. There are 16 residues in the CDR3. CDR3 sequence reads: CASSRGRASSGNTIYF. The CDR3, as DNA: TGCGCCAGCAGCCGGGGCCGGGCGAGCTCTGGAAACACCATATATTTT.

V is TRBV12-3 or TRBV12-4 and J is TRBJ2-5; D is ambiguous. The CDR3 totals 13 residues. Trimming cost V 5 bases and J 1 base, with 8 bases left between them. Here the CDR3 reads CASSAVLQETQYF. The CDR3 DNA is TGTGCCAGCAGTGCGGTTCTCCAAGAGACCCAGTACTTC.

This clone has just one count. The chain uses TRBV6-2 or TRBV6-3 and TRBJ1-1; TRBD1 aligns across 8 bases. The CDR3 spans 16 residues. V trimming: 5 bases; J trimming: 0 bases; junction bases outside the gene matches: 8. Looked up from germline, CDR1 is MNHEY and CDR2 is SVGEGT. The CDR3 here is CASSDRQGNVNTEAFF. CDR3 DNA: TGTGCCAGCAGTGACAGACAGGGGAATGTGAACACTGAAGCTTTCTTT.

The rearrangement links TRBV29-1 to TRBJ1-2; maybe TRBD1 (6 bases). Per the germline V gene, CDR1 is SQVTM and CDR2 is ANQGSEA. This CDR3 comprises 14 residues. V was trimmed by 4 bases and J by 4 bases, leaving 16 bases between them. The CDR3 bases are TGCAGCGTTGTTGGTCGGGGGCGCAGCTATGGCTACACCTTC. Translating gives CSVVGRGRSYGYTF.

This clone was seen a handful of times. The V call is TRBV27, the J call TRBJ2-3, with D tentatively TRBD1 (6 bases). Deletions cut 3 bases from V and 4 bases from J, with 23 bases between. The germline V gene encodes CDR1 MNHEY and CDR2 SMNVEV (reference sequence). The CDR3 consists of 18 residues. In DNA, the CDR3 is TGTGCCAGCAGTTTCCAGGGGTTTTTCCCCGACCGGGCAGATACGCAGTATTTT. It codes for CASSFQGFFPDRADTQYF.

This chain connects TRBV19 to TRBJ2-2, with D perhaps TRBD1 (5 bases). This CDR3 has 13 amino acids. CDR1 and CDR2 (germline): LNHDA, SQIVND (reference sequence). V was cut by 4 bases and J by 9 bases, with 12 bases left in between. CDR3 in amino acids: CASSTRAPRELFF. In DNA, the CDR3 is TGTGCCAGTAGTACCAGGGCCCCGCGGGAGCTGTTTTTT.